The 10 T cell receptor beta chains below were found in one sample sequenced in a study of cytomegalovirus exposure and HLA in healthy donors. Primers included in the PCR were 60 Vbeta and 13 Jbeta primers. Some clones are missing from TCRdb's copy, which holds only in-frame ones; the method was immunoSEQ multiplex PCR. This sample has 50,000 to 75,000 clones; 65% to 90% occur once, and the top ten carry 1.5% to 2%. The specimen was PBMCs. These receptors came from a human donor in good health.

V usage is TRBV10-1 and J usage is TRBJ2-7; TRBD2 aligns across 8 bases. The trim removed 10 bases at V and 3 bases at J, leaving 23 bases unmatched. Per germline, CDR1 WNHNN and CDR2 SYGVQD (reference sequence). The CDR3 consists of 18 residues. CDR3 residues: CATPWGGVFPGGFYEQYF. The CDR3 coding sequence is TGCGCCACTCCGTGGGGTGGTGTTTTTCCGGGAGGGTTCTACGAGCAGTACTTC.

V is TRBV30 and J is TRBJ2-1, with TRBD2 matching 13 bases. The germline gives CDR1 GTSNPN, CDR2 SVGIG (reference sequence). The ends lost 5 bases at V and 9 bases at J; junction bases unmatched: 10. The CDR3 loop spans 15 amino acids. In DNA form, the CDR3 reads TGTGCCTGGGAACCGGGACTAGCGGGATATGGTGAGCAGTTCTTC. Residues: CAWEPGLAGYGEQFF.

There are a few counts of this clone. The chain employs TRBV7-3 and TRBJ2-1; possibly TRBD2 for D (6 bases). CDR1 is SGHTA and CDR2 is FQGTGA in the germline V gene. V was cut by 5 bases and J by 0 bases, with 11 bases left in between. The CDR3 covers 15 residues. CDR3 protein: CASSRDGSSYNEQFF. CDR3 coding DNA: TGTGCCAGCAGCAGGGACGGGAGCTCCTACAATGAGCAGTTCTTC.

This clone turned up a few times. This sequence joins TRBV4-1 and TRBJ2-5; TRBD2 matches 9 bases. The CDR3 extends over 15 amino acids. The V and J ends lost 3 bases and 1 base, in that order; junction bases with no gene match: 3. Germline V gene data show CDR1 as MGHRA and CDR2 as YSYEKL. The CDR3, as DNA: TGCGCCAGCAGCCAGATAGCGGGGGCCCAAGAGACCCAGTACTTC. The encoded protein is CASSQIAGAQETQYF.

This chain links TRBV4-2 with TRBJ1-5; the D is unclear. V gave up 4 bases and J gave up 1 base, with 17 bases separating them. The germline V gene has CDR1 LGHNA and CDR2 YNFKEQ. This CDR3 spans 17 amino acids. As DNA, the CDR3 is TGTGCCAGCAGCCCAACGAGGCTGGGAGACAGCAATCAGCCCCAGCATTTT. It specifies CASSPTRLGDSNQPQHF.

This clone was counted once. V and J are TRBV30 and TRBJ1-4; possible D gene TRBD1, 6 bases. CDR1 is GTSNPN, CDR2 SVGIG, per germline (reference sequence). V shed 1 base and J shed 8 bases, with 8 bases lying between them. The CDR3 has 12 amino acids. The CDR3 here is CAWSAQGEKLFF. CDR3 bases: TGTGCCTGGAGTGCCCAGGGGGAAAAACTGTTTTTT.

The chain links TRBV4-2 to TRBJ1-1; TRBD1 might be the D (6 bases). The germline gives CDR1 LGHNA, CDR2 YNFKEQ. There are 14 residues in the CDR3. Trimming stripped 1 base from V and 3 bases from J, with 9 bases between. CDR3: CASSQATGHTEAFF. The CDR3 DNA reads TGTGCCAGCAGCCAAGCGACAGGACACACTGAAGCTTTCTTT.

This chain joins TRBV15 and TRBJ2-7; tentatively, D is TRBD1 (5 bases). V lost 0 bases to trimming and J lost 6 bases, with 15 bases between them. CDR3 length: 15 residues. Per germline, CDR1 LNHNV and CDR2 YYDKDF (reference sequence). The CDR3 nucleotides are TGTGCCACCAGCAGAGAGTCAGGGCGCAGGACCGAGCAGTACTTC. Protein sequence: CATSRESGRRTEQYF.

The chain links TRBV5-1 to TRBJ1-3; TRBD1 is a possible D gene (5 bases). The length of the CDR3 is 16 residues. Trimming took off 2 bases at V and 0 bases at J, with 12 bases between the two ends. Germline values: CDR1 SGHRS, CDR2 YFSETQ. CDR3 sequence (DNA): TGCGCCAGCAGCTTAGACGTGGGGGGCTCTGGAAACACCATATATTTT. Amino acid sequence: CASSLDVGGSGNTIYF.

V usage is TRBV6-5 and J usage is TRBJ2-7; D is possibly TRBD1 (6 bases). V was clipped by 5 bases and J by 4 bases, with 15 bases between them. The CDR3 has 14 amino acids. Germline V gene data show CDR1 as MNHEY and CDR2 as SVGAGI. The CDR3 region is CASSTGTPIYEQYF. In DNA, the CDR3 is TGTGCCAGCAGTACCGGGACACCGATATACGAGCAGTACTTC.